The sequence of this TCR beta chain was determined in a study of blood T cell repertoires in COVID-19. On the study more broadly: Material from acute and convalescent COVID-19 was sourced from the United States, Italy and Spain. PBMCs, B-cell-depleted T cells, or T cells were the source of the cDNA or gDNA that made up the material.

In the original analysis: Amplification from reference gene primers served as the basis for estimated nucleated cell counts. Sequencing used immunoSEQ multiplex PCR; TCRdb keeps in-frame clones, though not all of them. V, J and clone size derive from that table, while D and trimming were established from the DNA sequence. The table shows about 220,000 clones, with 70% to 90% occurring only once. This clone appeared a single time. Material for sequencing was peripheral blood. The sequence was collected from a human donor in a cohort sampled during active COVID-19.

The CDR3 spells CASLAGVKDTQYF. The DNA for the CDR3 is TGTGCCAGCCTTGCGGGAGTGAAAGATACGCAGTATTTT. This chain joins TRBV28 and TRBJ2-3; 7 nucleotides line up with TRBD2. CDR1 and CDR2 from the germline V gene are MDHEN and SYDVKM. CDR3 length: 13 residues. J was trimmed by 5 bases and V by 8 bases; bases with no gene match: 7.